This entry describes one T cell receptor beta chain. Its antigen is currently unknown. Methods used by the authors: Junction-only sequences without quality scores were provided by ImmunoSEQ, so filtering was different. Repertoires were generated with immunoSEQ multiplex PCR, while TCRdb's copy carries only in-frame clones and drops some. The V and J calls and clone size come from that table; D and trimming were worked out from the DNA. The sample includes under 1,900,000 clones, about 98.5% of them seen just once. This entry is derived from a study of shared clonotypes between healthy human individuals. The CDR3 extends over 16 amino acids. Germline V gene sequence: CDR1 LNHNV, CDR2 YYDKDF (reference sequence). The V end was cut by 5 bases, the J end by 4 bases, with 18 bases between. Study-level results: With a handful of donors compared, around 4.7% of naive CD4 clonotypes were shared. Blood alone was sampled, and tissue repertoires likely differ.

The source of this sequence is a man aged 30-40 years in good health. Source material: naive CD4+ T cells sorted from blood. Subset reported: CD45RA+ positively selected. This chain uses TRBV15 with TRBJ1-5, with D perhaps matching TRBD1 (5 bases). CDR3 sequence (DNA): TGTGCCACCAGCCCACTGGCGGGACTAACTAATCAGCCCCAGCATTTT. The encoded protein is CATSPLAGLTNQPQHF. The entire variable domain, with the rest obtained from reference TRBV15 and TRBJ1-5, is as follows: DAMVIQNPRYQVTQFGKPVTLSCSQTLNHNVMYWYQQKSSQAPKLLFHYYDKDFNNEADTPDNFQSRRPNTSFCFLDIRSPGLGDTAMYLCATSPLAGLTNQPQHFGDGTRLSIL.